This T cell receptor beta chain was documented in a study of vaccination effects on CD4 cells after COVID-19. Culturing for around 10 days preceded CD4+ T cell isolation. Each culture had half its medium swapped for IL-2 medium on days 3 and 7. Points from the study as a whole: Clones that were induced by infection or by vaccine showed marked contraction late after vaccination. After vaccination of healthy people, only 1 of 255 vaccine-induced clones cross-reacted with common cold coronaviruses.

The data were produced by immunoSEQ multiplex PCR, yet TCRdb's version contains in-frame clones alone and is incomplete. The sample records tens of thousands of clones, around 67% being singletons. This clone has a handful of counts. Its cognate antigen is unknown. Germline V gene sequence: CDR1 LGHNA, CDR2 YNFKEQ. CDR3 length: 13 residues. Trimming stripped 4 bases from V and 5 bases from J, with 11 bases between. The sequence was obtained from a human donor who received a COVID-19 vaccine. Sequencing was performed on CD4+ T cells from PBMCs cultured without peptide, taken before COVID-19 vaccination. The chain joins TRBV4-2 to TRBJ1-1, with D uncertain. The CDR3 DNA follows: TGTGCCAGCAGCCCCTCGGGAGGGACTGAAGCTTTCTTT. It specifies CASSPSGGTEAFF.